This record covers a single T cell receptor beta chain. This entry belongs to a study of shared clonotypes between healthy human individuals. Germline loops: CDR1 SGHAT, CDR2 FQNNGV. With 2 bases removed from V and 0 bases from J, the gap between germline ends came to 5 bases. The CDR3 covers 14 residues. Several immunoSEQ plates received, in even portions, the genomic DNA of each subset. Generated by immunoSEQ multiplex PCR, the TCRdb table keeps only in-frame clones and is missing some. Of approximately 1,500,000 clones listed, 98% were seen once; the top ten hold less than 0.55%. The chain joins TRBV11-2 to TRBJ1-5; D not resolved. Sequencing was carried out using naive CD4+ T cells sorted from blood. Subset in this sample: CD45RA+ positively selected. The origin of this receptor is a man in his thirties or forties in good health. As DNA, the CDR3 is TGTGCCAGCAGCTTACTTTCTAGCAATCAGCCCCAGCATTTT. As protein: CASSLLSSNQPQHF.